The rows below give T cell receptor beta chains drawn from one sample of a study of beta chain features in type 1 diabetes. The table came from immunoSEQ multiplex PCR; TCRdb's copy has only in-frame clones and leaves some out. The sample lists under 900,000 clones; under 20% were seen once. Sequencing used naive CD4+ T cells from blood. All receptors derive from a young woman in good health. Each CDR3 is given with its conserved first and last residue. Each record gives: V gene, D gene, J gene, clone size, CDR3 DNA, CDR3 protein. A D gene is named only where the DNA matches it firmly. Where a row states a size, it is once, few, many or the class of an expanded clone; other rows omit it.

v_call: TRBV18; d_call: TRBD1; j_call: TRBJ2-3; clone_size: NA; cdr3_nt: TGTGCCAGCTCACCAGGGACAGCCCTACAATATACGCAGTATTTT; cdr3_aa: CASSPGTALQYTQYF
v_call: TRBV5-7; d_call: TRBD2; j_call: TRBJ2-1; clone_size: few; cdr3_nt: TGTGCCAGCAGCTCGGAGTCTAGCGGAAACTCCTACAATGAGCAGTTCTTC; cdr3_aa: CASSSESSGNSYNEQFF
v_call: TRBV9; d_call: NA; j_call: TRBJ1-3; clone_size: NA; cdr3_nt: TGTGCCAGCAGCGAGGATTATAGTCCTGGAAACACCATATATTTT; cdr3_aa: CASSEDYSPGNTIYF
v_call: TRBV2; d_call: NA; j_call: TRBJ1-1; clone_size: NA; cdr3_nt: TGTGCCAGCAGTTACTCCAGGGAAACTGAAGCTTTCTTT; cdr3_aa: CASSYSRETEAFF
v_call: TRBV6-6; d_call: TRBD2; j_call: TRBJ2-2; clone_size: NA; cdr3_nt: TGTGCCAGCAGTTACCAATCAGGGAGGGGCGCCGGGGAGCTGTTTTTT; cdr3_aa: CASSYQSGRGAGELFF
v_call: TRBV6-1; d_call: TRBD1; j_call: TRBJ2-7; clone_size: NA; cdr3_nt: TGTGCCAGCAGTGAAGGACAGGGGTTATACGAGCAGTACTTC; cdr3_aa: CASSEGQGLYEQYF
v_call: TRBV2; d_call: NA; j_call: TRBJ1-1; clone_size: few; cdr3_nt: TGTGCCAGCACCGTGGCAACAGATGAAGCTTTCTTT; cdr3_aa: CASTVATDEAFF
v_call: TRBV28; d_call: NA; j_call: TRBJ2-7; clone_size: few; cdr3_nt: TGTGCCAGCAGATCCCCCGGAGCGAACGACTACGAGCAGTACTTC; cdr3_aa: CASRSPGANDYEQYF
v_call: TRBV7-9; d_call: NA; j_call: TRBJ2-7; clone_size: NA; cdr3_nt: TGTGCCAGCAGCTTTTGGCCCCCACCCGGCATAAGACCGTCCTACGAGCAGTACTTC; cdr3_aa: CASSFWPPPGIRPSYEQYF
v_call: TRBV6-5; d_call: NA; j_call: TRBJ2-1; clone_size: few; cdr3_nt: TGTGCCAGCAGAACGCGAAGGCATGAGCAGTTCTTC; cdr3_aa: CASRTRRHEQFF
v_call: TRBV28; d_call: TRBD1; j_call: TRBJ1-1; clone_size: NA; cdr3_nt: TGTGCCAGCAGTTCCACCGGGACAGCTGAAGCTTTCTTT; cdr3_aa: CASSSTGTAEAFF
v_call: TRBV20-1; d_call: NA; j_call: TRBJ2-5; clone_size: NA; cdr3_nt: TGCAGTGCTAGAGTCCGGGAGACCCAGTACTTC; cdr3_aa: CSARVRETQYF
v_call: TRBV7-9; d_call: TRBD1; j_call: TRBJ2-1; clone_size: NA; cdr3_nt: TGTGCCAGCCAGGGGACAGGATACAATGAGCAGTTCTTC; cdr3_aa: CASQGTGYNEQFF
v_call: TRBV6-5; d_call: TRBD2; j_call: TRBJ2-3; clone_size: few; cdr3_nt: TGTGCCAGCAGCGAGCGGGAGAACACGCAGTATTTT; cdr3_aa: CASSERENTQYF
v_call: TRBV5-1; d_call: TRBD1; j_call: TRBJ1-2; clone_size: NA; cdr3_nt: TGCGCCAGCAGCACCGGGACAGGGCAGGACGGCTACACCTTC; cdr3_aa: CASSTGTGQDGYTF
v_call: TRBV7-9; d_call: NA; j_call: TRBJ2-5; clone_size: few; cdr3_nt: TGTGCCAGCAGCTTAGCGCTTTCAGGTCAAGAGACCCAGTACTTC; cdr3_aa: CASSLALSGQETQYF
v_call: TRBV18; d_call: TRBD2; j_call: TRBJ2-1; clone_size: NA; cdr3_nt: TGTGCCAGCTCACGGGAGACTAGCGGGGGAAGCTCCTACAATGAGCAGTTCTTC; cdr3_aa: CASSRETSGGSSYNEQFF
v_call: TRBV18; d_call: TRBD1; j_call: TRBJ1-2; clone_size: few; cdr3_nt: TGTGCCAGCTCACCGACAGGGCTTTATGGCTACACCTTC; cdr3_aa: CASSPTGLYGYTF
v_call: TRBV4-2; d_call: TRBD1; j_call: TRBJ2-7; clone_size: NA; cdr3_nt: TGTGCCAGCAGCCAGACAGGGGCCACCCGGCAGTACTTC; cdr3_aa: CASSQTGATRQYF
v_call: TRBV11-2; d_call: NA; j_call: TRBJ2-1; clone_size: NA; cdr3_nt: TGTGCCAGCAGCTTAGTTTACTCACACTCCTACAATGAGCAGTTCTTC; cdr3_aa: CASSLVYSHSYNEQFF
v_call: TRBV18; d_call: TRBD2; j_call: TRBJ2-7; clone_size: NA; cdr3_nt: TGTGCCAGCTCACCACCGTCGGGAGGGCTAGGCGAGCAGTACTTC; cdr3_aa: CASSPPSGGLGEQYF
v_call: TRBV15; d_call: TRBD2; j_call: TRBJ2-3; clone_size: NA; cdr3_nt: TGTGCCACCAGCGGGGCGGGAGCGGATACGCAGTATTTT; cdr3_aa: CATSGAGADTQYF
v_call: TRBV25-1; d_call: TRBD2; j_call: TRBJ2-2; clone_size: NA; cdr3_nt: TGTGCCAGCAGTGATTGGTCTAGCGGCCTCTTGGTGACCGGGGAGCTGTTTTTT; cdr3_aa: CASSDWSSGLLVTGELFF
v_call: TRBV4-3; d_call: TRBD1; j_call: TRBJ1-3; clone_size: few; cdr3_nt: TGCGCCAGCAGCCAAGAGTGGGGACAGCAAAACACCATATATTTT; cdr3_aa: CASSQEWGQQNTIYF
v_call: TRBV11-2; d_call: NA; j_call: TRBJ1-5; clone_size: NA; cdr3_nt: TGTGCCAGCAGCTTAGCGCAGAATCAGCCCCAGCATTTT; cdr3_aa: CASSLAQNQPQHF
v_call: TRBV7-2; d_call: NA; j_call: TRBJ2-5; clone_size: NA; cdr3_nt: TGTGCCAGCAGCCGACGACAGCAAGAGACCCAGTACTTC; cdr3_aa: CASSRRQQETQYF
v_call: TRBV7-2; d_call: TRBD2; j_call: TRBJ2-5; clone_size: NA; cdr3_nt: TGTGCCAGCAGCTTCCGGGGGGGTCGGGAGACCCAGTACTTC; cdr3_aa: CASSFRGGRETQYF
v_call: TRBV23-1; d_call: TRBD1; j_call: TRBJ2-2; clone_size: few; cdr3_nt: TGCGCCAGCAGTTCTATTCGTGTAGGACAGGTGGAAAACGGGGAGCTGTTTTTT; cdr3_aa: CASSSIRVGQVENGELFF
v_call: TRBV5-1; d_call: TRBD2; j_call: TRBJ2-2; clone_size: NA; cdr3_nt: TGCGCCAGCAGCCGCCAAAATGGGACTAGCGGGAGATGGGAGCTGTTTTTT; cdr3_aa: CASSRQNGTSGRWELFF
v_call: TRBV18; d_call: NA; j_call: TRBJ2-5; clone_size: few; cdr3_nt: TGTGCCAGCTCCCTTGTCTCAGGGCAAGAGACCCAGTACTTC; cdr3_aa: CASSLVSGQETQYF
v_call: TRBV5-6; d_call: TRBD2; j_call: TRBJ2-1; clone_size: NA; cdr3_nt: TGTGCCAGCAGCTTGGCCGGGGCAGGGAGGGTCTACAATGAGCAGTTCTTC; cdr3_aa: CASSLAGAGRVYNEQFF
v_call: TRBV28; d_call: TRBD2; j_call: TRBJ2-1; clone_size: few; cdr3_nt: TGTGCCAGCAACCGACTAGCGGCTTACAATGAGCAGTTCTTC; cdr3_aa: CASNRLAAYNEQFF
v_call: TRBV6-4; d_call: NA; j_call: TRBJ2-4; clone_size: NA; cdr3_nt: TGTGCCAGCAGTGACCTCGTAAGGAAACGGAGCATTCAGTACTTC; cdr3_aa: CASSDLVRKRSIQYF
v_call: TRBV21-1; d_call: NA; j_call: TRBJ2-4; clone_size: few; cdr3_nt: TGTGCCAGCAGCAAAGGGACAGGGTTTATGAACTCGGCCAAAAACATTCAGTACTTC; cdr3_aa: CASSKGTGFMNSAKNIQYF
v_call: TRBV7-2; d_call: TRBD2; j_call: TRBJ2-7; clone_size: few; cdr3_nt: TGTGCCAGCAGCTTCGGACCCGGGACTAGCGGATCCTACGAGCAGTACTTC; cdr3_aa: CASSFGPGTSGSYEQYF
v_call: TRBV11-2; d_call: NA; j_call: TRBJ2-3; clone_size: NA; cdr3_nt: TGTGCCAGCAGCTTTGGGGGAAGCCTACCTGGGATGGCGCAGTATTTT; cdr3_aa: CASSFGGSLPGMAQYF
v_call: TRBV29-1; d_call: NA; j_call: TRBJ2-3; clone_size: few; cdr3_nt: TGCAGCGTTGAGCGGATACTGTCCGGCACAGATACGCAGTATTTT; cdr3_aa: CSVERILSGTDTQYF
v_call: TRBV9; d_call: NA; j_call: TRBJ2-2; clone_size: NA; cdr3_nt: TGTGCCAGCAGCGCCGGGACTTCCGGGGAGCTGTTTTTT; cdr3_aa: CASSAGTSGELFF
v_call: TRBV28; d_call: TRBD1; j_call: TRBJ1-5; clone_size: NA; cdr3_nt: TGTGCCAGCACAATGTCAGGGGGCCTTCAGCCCCAGCATTTT; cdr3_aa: CASTMSGGLQPQHF
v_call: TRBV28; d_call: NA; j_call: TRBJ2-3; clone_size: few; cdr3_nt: TGTGCCAGCATAGGTCCCCCTAGCACAGATACGCAGTATTTT; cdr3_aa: CASIGPPSTDTQYF
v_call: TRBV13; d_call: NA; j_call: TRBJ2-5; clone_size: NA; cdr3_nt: TGTGCCAGCAGCCCCGGGGCGGGACGTCGGCAAGAGACCCAGTACTTC; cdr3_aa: CASSPGAGRRQETQYF
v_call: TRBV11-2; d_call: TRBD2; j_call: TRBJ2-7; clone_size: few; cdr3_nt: TGTGCCAGCAGCTTCCCTAGCGGGAGCTCCTACGAGCAGTACTTC; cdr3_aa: CASSFPSGSSYEQYF